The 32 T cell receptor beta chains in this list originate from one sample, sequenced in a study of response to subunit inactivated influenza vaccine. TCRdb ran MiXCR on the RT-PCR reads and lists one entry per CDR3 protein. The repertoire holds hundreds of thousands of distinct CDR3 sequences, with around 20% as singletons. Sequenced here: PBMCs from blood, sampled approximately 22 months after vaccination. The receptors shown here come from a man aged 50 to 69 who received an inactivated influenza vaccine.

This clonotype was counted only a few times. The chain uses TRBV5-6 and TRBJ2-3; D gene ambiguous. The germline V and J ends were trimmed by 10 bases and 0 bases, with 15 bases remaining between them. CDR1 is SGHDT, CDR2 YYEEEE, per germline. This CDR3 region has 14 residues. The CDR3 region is CAHPYPSSTDTQYF. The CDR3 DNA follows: TGTGCCCACCCCTACCCATCTAGCACAGATACGCAGTATTTT.

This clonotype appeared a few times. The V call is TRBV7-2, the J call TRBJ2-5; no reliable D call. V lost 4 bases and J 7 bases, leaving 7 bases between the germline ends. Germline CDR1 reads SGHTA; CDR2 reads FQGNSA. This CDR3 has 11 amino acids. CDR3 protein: CASSSKGTQYF. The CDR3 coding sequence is TGTGCCAGCAGCTCAAAGGGGACCCAGTACTTC.

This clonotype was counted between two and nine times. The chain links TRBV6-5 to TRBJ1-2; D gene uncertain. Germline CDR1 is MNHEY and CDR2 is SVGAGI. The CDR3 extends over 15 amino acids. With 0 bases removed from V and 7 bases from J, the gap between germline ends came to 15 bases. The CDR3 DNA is TGTGCCAGCAGTTACTCCTTAACGGGATTTGGTGGCTACACCTTC. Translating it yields CASSYSLTGFGGYTF.

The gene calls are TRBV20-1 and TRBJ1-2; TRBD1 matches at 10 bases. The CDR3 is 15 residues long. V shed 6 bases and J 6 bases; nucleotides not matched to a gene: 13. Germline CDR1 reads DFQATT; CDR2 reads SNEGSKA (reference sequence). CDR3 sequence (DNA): TGCAGTGCCAACGACAGGGGGCCCCAGCTCAATGGCTACACCTTC. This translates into CSANDRGPQLNGYTF.

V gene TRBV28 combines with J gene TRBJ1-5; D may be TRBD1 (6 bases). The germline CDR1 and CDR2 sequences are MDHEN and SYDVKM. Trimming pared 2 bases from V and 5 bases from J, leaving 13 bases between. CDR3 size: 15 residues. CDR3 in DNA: TGTGCCAGCAGTTTAGCGACAGGAGGGGATCAGCCCCAGCATTTT. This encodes CASSLATGGDQPQHF.

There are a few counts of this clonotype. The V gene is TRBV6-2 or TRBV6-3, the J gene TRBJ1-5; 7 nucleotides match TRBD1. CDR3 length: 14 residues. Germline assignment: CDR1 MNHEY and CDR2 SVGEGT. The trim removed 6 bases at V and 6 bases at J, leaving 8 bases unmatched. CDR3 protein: CASSWDSAGQPQHF. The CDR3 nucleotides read TGTGCCAGCAGCTGGGACAGTGCCGGTCAGCCCCAGCATTTT.

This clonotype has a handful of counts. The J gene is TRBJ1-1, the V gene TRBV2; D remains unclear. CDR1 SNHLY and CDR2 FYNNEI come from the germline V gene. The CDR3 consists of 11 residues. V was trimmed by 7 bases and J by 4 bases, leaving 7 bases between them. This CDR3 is CASIEATEAFF. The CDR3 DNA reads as TGTGCCAGCATAGAGGCCACTGAAGCTTTCTTT. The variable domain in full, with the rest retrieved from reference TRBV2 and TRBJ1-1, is EPEVTQTPSHQVTQMGQEVILRCVPISNHLYFYWYRQILGQKVEFLVSFYNNEISEKSEIFDDQFSVERPDGSNFTLKIRSTKLEDSAMYFCASIEATEAFFGQGTRLTVV.

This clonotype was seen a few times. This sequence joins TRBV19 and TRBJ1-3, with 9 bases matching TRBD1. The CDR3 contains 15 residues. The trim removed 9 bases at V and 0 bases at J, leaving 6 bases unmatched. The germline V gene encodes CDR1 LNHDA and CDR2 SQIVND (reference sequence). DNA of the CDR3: TGTGCCAGCGTTACAGGGGGCGTCTCTGGAAACACCATATATTTT. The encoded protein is CASVTGGVSGNTIYF.

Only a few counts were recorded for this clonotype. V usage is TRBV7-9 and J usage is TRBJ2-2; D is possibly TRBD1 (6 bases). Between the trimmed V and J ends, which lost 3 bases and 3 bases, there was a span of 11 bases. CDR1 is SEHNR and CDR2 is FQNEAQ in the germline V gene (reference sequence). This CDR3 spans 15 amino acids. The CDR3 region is CASSFRQADTGELFF. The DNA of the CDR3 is TGTGCCAGCAGCTTTCGACAGGCAGACACCGGGGAGCTGTTTTTT.

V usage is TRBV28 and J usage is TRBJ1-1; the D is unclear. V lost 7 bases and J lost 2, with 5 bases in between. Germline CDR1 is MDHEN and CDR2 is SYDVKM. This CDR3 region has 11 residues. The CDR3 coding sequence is TGTGCCAGCACTGATAACACTGAAGCTTTCTTT. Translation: CASTDNTEAFF.

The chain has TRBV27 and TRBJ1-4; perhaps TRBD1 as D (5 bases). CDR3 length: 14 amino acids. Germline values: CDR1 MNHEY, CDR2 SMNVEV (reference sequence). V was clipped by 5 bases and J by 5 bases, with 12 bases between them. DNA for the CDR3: TGTGCCAGCAGTACTACAGGCAGAAATGAAAAACTGTTTTTT. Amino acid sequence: CASSTTGRNEKLFF.

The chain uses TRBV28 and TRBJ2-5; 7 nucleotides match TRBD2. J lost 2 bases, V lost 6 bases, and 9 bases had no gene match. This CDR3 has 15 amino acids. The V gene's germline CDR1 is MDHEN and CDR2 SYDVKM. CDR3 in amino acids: CASSPHLADQETQYF. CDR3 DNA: TGTGCCAGCAGCCCCCATCTAGCGGATCAAGAGACCCAGTACTTC.

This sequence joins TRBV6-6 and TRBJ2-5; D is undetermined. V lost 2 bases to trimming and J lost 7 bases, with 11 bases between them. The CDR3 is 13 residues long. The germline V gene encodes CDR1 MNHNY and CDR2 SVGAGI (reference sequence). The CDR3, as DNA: TGTGCCAGCAGTTACAGGGTAGAAGGGACCCAGTACTTC. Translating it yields CASSYRVEGTQYF.

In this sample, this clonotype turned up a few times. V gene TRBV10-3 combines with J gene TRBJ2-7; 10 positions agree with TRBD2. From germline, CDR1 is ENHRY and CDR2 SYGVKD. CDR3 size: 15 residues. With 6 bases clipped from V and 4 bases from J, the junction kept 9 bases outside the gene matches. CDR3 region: CAIRNRTSGKYEQYF. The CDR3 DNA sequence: TGTGCCATCAGAAACCGGACTAGCGGTAAATACGAGCAGTACTTC.

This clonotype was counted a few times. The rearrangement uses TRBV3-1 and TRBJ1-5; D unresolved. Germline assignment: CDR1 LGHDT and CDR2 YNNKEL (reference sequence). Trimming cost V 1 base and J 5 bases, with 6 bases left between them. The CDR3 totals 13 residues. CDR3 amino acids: CASSQAQHQPQHF. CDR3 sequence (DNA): TGTGCCAGCAGCCAAGCCCAGCATCAGCCCCAGCATTTT. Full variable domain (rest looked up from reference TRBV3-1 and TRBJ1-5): DTAVSQTPKYLVTQMGNDKSIKCEQNLGHDTMYWYKQDSKKFLKIMFSYNNKELIINETVPNRFSPKSPDKAHLNLHINSLELGDSAVYFCASSQAQHQPQHFGDGTRLSIL.

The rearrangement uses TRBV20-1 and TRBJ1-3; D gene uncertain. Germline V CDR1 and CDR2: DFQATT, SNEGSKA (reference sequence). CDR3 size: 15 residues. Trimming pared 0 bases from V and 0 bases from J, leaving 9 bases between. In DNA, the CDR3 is TGCAGTGCTAGAGATCCGAAAAGCTCTGGAAACACCATATATTTT. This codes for CSARDPKSSGNTIYF.

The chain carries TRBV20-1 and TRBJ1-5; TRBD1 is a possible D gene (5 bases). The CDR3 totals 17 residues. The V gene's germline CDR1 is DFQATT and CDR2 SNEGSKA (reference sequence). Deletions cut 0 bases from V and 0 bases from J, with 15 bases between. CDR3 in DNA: TGCAGTGCTAGAGATCTTAGAGACAGATATAGCAATCAGCCCCAGCATTTT. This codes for CSARDLRDRYSNQPQHF.

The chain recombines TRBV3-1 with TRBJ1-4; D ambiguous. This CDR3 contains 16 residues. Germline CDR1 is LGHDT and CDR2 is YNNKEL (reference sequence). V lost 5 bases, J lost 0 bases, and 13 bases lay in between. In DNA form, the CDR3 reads TGTGCCAGCAGCTTAGACACGACCGCAACTAATGAAAAACTGTTTTTT. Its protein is CASSLDTTATNEKLFF.

The CDR3 region has the DNA TGTGCCAGCAGCCGGGGGACTAGCGGGGGGGCGTATGAGACCCAGTACTTC. Translation gives CASSRGTSGGAYETQYF. The chain is built from TRBV12-3 or TRBV12-4 and TRBJ2-5, with 16 positions matching TRBD2. CDR3 size: 17 residues. V was pared by 6 bases and J by 5 bases, with 9 bases of the junction left unmatched.

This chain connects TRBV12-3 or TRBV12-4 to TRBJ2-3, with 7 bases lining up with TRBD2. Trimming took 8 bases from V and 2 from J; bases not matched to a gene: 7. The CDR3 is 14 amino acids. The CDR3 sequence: CASGHGTNTDTQYF. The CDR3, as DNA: TGTGCCAGCGGGCACGGGACTAACACAGATACGCAGTATTTT.

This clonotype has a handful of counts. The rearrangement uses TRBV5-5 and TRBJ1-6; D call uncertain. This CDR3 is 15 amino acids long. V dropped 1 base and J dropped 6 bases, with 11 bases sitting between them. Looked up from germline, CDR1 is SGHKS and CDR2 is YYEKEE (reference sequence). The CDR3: CASSLTGYSNSPLHF. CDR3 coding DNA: TGTGCCAGCAGCTTGACGGGGTATAGTAATTCACCCCTCCACTTT.

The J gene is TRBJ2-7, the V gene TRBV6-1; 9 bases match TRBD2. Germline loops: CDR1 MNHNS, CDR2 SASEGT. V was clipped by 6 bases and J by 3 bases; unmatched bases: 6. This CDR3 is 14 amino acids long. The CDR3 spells CASSRGGVGYEQYF. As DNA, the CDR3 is TGTGCCAGCAGCCGCGGGGGGGTCGGCTACGAGCAGTACTTC.

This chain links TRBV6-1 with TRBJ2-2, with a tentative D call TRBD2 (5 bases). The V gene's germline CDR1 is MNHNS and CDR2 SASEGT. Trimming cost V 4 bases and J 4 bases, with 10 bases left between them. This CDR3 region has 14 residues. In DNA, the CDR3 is TGTGCCAGCAGTGCCCGGGGTGGCACCGGGGAGCTGTTTTTT. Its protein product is CASSARGGTGELFF.

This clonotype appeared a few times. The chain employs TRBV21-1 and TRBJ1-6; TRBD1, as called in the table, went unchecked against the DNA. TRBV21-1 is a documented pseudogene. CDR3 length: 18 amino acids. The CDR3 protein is CASSKEQGQSSYNSPLHF. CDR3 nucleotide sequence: TGTGCCAGCAGCAAAGAACAAGGACAGAGCTCCTATAATTCACCCCTCCACTTT.

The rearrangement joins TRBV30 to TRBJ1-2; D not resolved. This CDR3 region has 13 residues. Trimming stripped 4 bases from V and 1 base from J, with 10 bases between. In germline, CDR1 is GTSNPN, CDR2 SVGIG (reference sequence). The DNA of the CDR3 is TGTGCCTGGACTGGACGTGGTAACTATGGCTACACCTTC. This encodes CAWTGRGNYGYTF.

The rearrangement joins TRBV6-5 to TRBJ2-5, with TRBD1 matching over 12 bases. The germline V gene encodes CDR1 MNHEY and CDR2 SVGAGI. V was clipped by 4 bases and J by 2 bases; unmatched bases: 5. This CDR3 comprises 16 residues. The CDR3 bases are TGTGCCAGCAGTTTGGGACAGGGGGCTTGGCAAGAGACCCAGTACTTC. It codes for CASSLGQGAWQETQYF.

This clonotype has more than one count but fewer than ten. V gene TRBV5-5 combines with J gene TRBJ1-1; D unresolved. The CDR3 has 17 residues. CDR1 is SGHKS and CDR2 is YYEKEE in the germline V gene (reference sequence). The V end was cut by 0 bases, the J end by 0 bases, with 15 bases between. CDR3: CASSLVDVGILNTEAFF. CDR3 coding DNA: TGTGCCAGCAGCTTGGTGGATGTTGGTATCCTGAACACTGAAGCTTTCTTT. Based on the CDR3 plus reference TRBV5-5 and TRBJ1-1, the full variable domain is DAGVTQSPTHLIKTRGQQVTLRCSPISGHKSVSWYQQVLGQGPQFIFQYYEKEERGRGNFPDRFSARQFPNYSSELNVNALLLGDSALYLCASSLVDVGILNTEAFFGQGTRLTVV.

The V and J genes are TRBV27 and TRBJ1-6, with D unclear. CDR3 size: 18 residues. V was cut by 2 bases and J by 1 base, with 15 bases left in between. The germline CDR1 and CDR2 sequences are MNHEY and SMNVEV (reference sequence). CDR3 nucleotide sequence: TGTGCCAGCAGTTTAAGGGTCCCCTCCGGGTCCTATAATTCACCCCTCCACTTT. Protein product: CASSLRVPSGSYNSPLHF.

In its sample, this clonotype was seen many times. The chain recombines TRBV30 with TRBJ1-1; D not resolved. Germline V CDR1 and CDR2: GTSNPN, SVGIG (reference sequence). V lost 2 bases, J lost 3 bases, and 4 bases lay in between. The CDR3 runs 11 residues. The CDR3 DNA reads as TGTGCCTGGAGTCTGGACACTGAAGCTTTCTTT. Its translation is CAWSLDTEAFF.

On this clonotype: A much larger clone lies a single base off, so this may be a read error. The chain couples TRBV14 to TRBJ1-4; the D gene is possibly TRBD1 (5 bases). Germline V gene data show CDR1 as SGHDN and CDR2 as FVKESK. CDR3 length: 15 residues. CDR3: CASRQVRGTDEKLFF. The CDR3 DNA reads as TGTGCCAGCCGCCAAGTTAGAGGGACCGATGAAAAACTGTTTTTT.

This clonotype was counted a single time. The CDR3 DNA reads TGTGCCAGCAGTTTAATGGCGGGGGGGCTAAGTGAGCAGTTCTTC. It specifies CASSLMAGGLSEQFF. The rearrangement joins TRBV28 to TRBJ2-1; 9 nucleotides match TRBD2. Germline V gene sequence: CDR1 MDHEN, CDR2 SYDVKM. CDR3 size: 15 residues. Trimming took 2 bases from V and 9 from J; bases not matched to a gene: 8.

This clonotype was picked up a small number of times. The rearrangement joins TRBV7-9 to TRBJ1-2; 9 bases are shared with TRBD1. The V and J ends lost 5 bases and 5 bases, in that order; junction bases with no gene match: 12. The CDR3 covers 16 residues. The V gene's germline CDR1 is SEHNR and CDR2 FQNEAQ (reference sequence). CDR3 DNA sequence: TGTGCCAGCAGCCCCGGGACAGGGAGGGGTTTGTATGGCTACACCTTC. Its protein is CASSPGTGRGLYGYTF. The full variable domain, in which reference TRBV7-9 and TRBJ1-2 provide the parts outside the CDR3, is DTGVSQNPRHKITKRGQNVTFRCDPISEHNRLYWYRQTLGQGPEFLTYFQNEAQLEKSRLLSDRFSAERPKGSFSTLEIQRTEQGDSAMYLCASSPGTGRGLYGYTFGSGTRLTVV.